The clone carrying this T cell receptor beta chain was picked up a small number of times. Its antigen is currently unknown. Sample-barcoded 5' priming and a J-beta primer mix drove a second PCR of roughly 6 to 12 cycles. TCRdb reanalysed the 5' RACE reads using MiXCR and keeps one entry per CDR3 protein. The table lists roughly 560,000 distinct CDR3 sequences, 20% to 30% of them singletons. This specimen belongs to a study of blood T cells in healthy people across ages. Regarding the study as a whole: The long-lived group displayed more naive CD4+ cells, plus higher diversity, than the aged donors did.

Per germline, CDR1 MDHEN and CDR2 SYDVKM. The CDR3 has 18 amino acids. The trim removed 3 bases at V and 8 bases at J, leaving 18 bases unmatched. This same sample was also taken into another study, of T cells of mothers and their children.

The chain couples TRBV28 to TRBJ1-2, with 10 bases lining up with TRBD1. The TCR was taken from a boy between 10 and 17 years old in good health. Sequencing was done on a sample of blood. The CDR3 spells CASSLTPRDRGDTRGYTF. The CDR3 nucleotides read TGTGCCAGCAGTTTGACCCCGCGGGACAGGGGTGATACTAGGGGCTACACCTTC.